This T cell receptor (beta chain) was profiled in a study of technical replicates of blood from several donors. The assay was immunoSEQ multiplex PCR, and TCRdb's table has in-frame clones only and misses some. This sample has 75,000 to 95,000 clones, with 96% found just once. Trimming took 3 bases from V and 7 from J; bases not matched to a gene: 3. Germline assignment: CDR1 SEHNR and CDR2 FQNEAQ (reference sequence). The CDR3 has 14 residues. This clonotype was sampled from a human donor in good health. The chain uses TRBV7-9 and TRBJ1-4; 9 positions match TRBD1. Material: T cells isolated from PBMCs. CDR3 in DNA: TGTGCCAGCAGCTTCGGGACAGGGATTGAAAAACTGTTTTTT. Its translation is CASSFGTGIEKLFF.